These 5 T cell receptor beta chains were sequenced from one sample in a study of blood T cell repertoires in COVID-19. Method: immunoSEQ multiplex PCR; TCRdb's copy keeps in-frame clones and lacks some. This table has about 140,000 clones, about 86% appearing once. The sample comprised peripheral blood. The source of these receptors is a woman aged 60-70 years with acute or convalescent COVID-19.

V and J are TRBV6-6 and TRBJ2-7; TRBD1 is a possible D gene (5 bases). Germline CDR1 is MNHNY and CDR2 is SVGAGI (reference sequence). The ends were cut back, 4 bases at V and 4 bases at J, with 14 bases in the middle. This CDR3 is 14 amino acids long. Written as DNA, the CDR3 is TGTGCCAGCAGTTCCCCCGACAGCTTATACGAGCAGTACTTC. It yields the protein CASSSPDSLYEQYF.

The rearrangement joins TRBV11-2 to TRBJ1-1; D unresolved. The germline V and J ends were trimmed by 2 bases and 4 bases, with 11 bases remaining between them. CDR3 length: 14 amino acids. Per the germline V gene, CDR1 is SGHAT and CDR2 is FQNNGV. CDR3 sequence: CASSLPGPGTEAFF. The CDR3 coding sequence is TGTGCCAGCAGCTTACCGGGTCCCGGCACTGAAGCTTTCTTT.

The DNA for the CDR3 is TGTGCCAGTAGGAACAGGGGGCGGGATGAAAAACTGTTTTTT. Translated, it gives CASRNRGRDEKLFF. The chain employs TRBV19 and TRBJ1-4; 9 bases line up with TRBD1. This CDR3 contains 14 residues. Trimming at V came to 6 bases and at J to 6 bases, leaving 5 bases not matched to a gene. Germline-derived CDR1 and CDR2 are LNHDA and SQIVND (reference sequence).

The rearrangement joins TRBV14 to TRBJ2-2; D unclear. V was trimmed by 2 bases and J by 4 bases, leaving 5 bases between them. Per the germline V gene, CDR1 is SGHDN and CDR2 is FVKESK. There are 13 residues in the CDR3. This CDR3 is CASSQQATGELFF. CDR3 bases: TGTGCCAGCAGCCAACAGGCCACCGGGGAGCTGTTTTTT.

Of note for this clone: This CDR3 is also generated by other DNA sequences in the sample. The genes are TRBV6-5 and TRBJ2-2; TRBD1 might be the D (6 bases). The CDR3 is made up of 13 amino acids. V lost 9 bases, J lost 1 base, and 9 bases lay in between. CDR1 MNHEY and CDR2 SVGAGI come from the germline V gene. The CDR3 sequence is CASSRGNTGELFF. CDR3 DNA: TGTGCCAGTAGCAGGGGGAACACCGGGGAGCTGTTTTTT.